The table lists the clone carrying this TCR beta chain with a count of one. The sample comes from a study of technical replicates of blood from a few donors. Germline CDR1 reads SGHDT; CDR2 reads YYEEEE. CDR3 length equals 17 residues. V lost 0 bases, J lost 5 bases, and 10 bases stayed unmatched. Profiled with immunoSEQ multiplex PCR; TCRdb holds only in-frame clones, not every one. The sample includes some 74,000 clones, about 91% of them seen just once. The V gene is TRBV5-6, the J gene TRBJ2-5, with 10 nucleotides matching TRBD2. This receptor was taken from a human donor in good health. Sequencing input: T cells isolated from PBMCs. The CDR3 sequence is CASSLEGLAGVRETQYF. The CDR3 DNA reads as TGTGCCAGCAGCTTGGAGGGGCTAGCGGGAGTAAGGGAGACCCAGTACTTC.